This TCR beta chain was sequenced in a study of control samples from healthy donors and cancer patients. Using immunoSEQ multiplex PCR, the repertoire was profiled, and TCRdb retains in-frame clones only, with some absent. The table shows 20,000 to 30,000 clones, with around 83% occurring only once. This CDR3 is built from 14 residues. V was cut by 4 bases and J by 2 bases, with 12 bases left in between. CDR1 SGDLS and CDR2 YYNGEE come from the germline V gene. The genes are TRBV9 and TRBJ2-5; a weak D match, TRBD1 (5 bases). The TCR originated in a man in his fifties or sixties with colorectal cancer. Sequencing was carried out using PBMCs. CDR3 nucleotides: TGTGCCAGCAGCTCATTAGGGGTTCAAGAGACCCAGTACTTC. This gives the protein CASSSLGVQETQYF.